This T cell receptor beta chain is from a study of CD4+ T cells in melanoma. Deletions cut 2 bases from V and 0 bases from J, with 7 bases between. Per the germline V gene, CDR1 is KGHSY and CDR2 is FQNENV. The CDR3 is 14 amino acids. About this clone: As yet, its antigen is unknown.

TCRdb's copy holds only in-frame clones and misses some; the assay was immunoSEQ multiplex PCR. Of some 220 clones in the sample, approximately 68% are singletons; the top ten hold 20% to 25%. Findings and limits, study-wide: In melanoma, neoantigen-specific CD4+ T cells reportedly differed in differentiation state. A reported correlation linked neoantigen-specific CD4+ T cells to CD8+, macrophage and B cell function.

This sequence joins TRBV16 and TRBJ1-1; D is ambiguous. The TCR originated in a human donor with melanoma. The CDR3 protein is CASSQGQMNTEAFF. As DNA, the CDR3 is TGTGCCAGCAGCCAAGGGCAGATGAACACTGAAGCTTTCTTT.